The rows below give T cell receptor beta chains drawn from one sample of a study of T cell repertoires in cytomegalovirus infection. A single record per CDR3 protein comes from TCRdb applying MiXCR to the reads. This sample has 200,000 or so distinct CDR3 sequences; 28% occur once, and the top ten carry approximately 30%. Material for sequencing was PBMCs. These TCRs come from a human donor in good health (CMV status not recorded). Some clones in this sample may be carry-over from other donors' samples. Each CDR3 is given with its conserved first and last residue. A D gene is named only where the DNA matches it firmly. The size entry is marked missing in some rows and otherwise reads once, few, many or a size class.

j_call d_call clone_size v_call cdr3_nt cdr3_aa
TRBJ1-1 TRBD1 . TRBV7-9 TGTGCCAGCAGCCCCGGGACAGGGGGCTTAAGACGGACTGAAGCTTTCTTT CASSPGTGGLRRTEAFF
TRBJ1-1 . few TRBV12-3/TRBV12-4 TGTGCCAGCAGCCGAGACGGTGGTTGGACTGAAGCTTTCTTT CASSRDGGWTEAFF
TRBJ1-1 . . TRBV4-1 TGCGCCAGCAGCATTTCTATAGGAATGAACACTGAAGCTTTCTTT CASSISIGMNTEAFF
TRBJ2-2 . many TRBV7-2 TGTGCCAGCAGCTTAGTTGGGGGGGCCAACACCGGGGAGCTGTTTTTT CASSLVGGANTGELFF
TRBJ1-3 TRBD1 . TRBV4-1 TGCGCCAGCAGCCAAAGGACAGGGAAACAGGCCATATATTTT CASSQRTGKQAIYF
TRBJ2-2 . few TRBV7-3 TGTGCCAGCAGCCCCCAAGGACAGACGAACACCGGGGAGCTGTTTTTT CASSPQGQTNTGELFF
TRBJ1-3 . . TRBV6-6 TGTGCCAGCAGTTGGGGAGGGACGGACTCTGGAAACACCATATATTTT CASSWGGTDSGNTIYF
TRBJ1-1 . . TRBV28 TGTGCCAGCAGTTCGAATGGTTACGACCCCCACACTGAAGCTTTCTTT CASSSNGYDPHTEAFF
TRBJ2-2 . few TRBV6-5 TGTGCCAGCAGCCAGGGAGCGGACACCGGGGAGCTGTTTTTT CASSQGADTGELFF
TRBJ2-1 . few TRBV14 TGTGCCAGCAGCCCCCTAGTCCCGAGGGGCGGGACCTACAATGAGCAGTTCTTC CASSPLVPRGGTYNEQFF
TRBJ2-3 . few TRBV5-6 TGTGCCAGCACCTCCCCTGAGGGAGATACGCAGTATTTT CASTSPEGDTQYF